The 2 T cell receptor beta chains presented below share a single source sample, sequenced in a study of shared clonotypes between healthy human individuals. Produced via immunoSEQ multiplex PCR; TCRdb's table is partial and in-frame only. The sample contains 2.3 million or so clones, more than 80% of which appear only once. Sequenced sample: naive CD4+ T cells from PBMCs. Specified subset: CD45RA+ positively selected. Receptors were obtained from a young man in good health. Some clones in this sample may be carry-over from other donors' samples.

This clone appeared a single time. The chain recombines TRBV18 with TRBJ2-5, with TRBD2 matching over 13 bases. Germline V gene lookup returns CDR1 KGHSH and CDR2 LQKENI. The V gene end was trimmed by 2 bases and the J gene end by 13 bases; junction bases not matched to a gene: 10. This CDR3 has 15 amino acids. As DNA, the CDR3 is TGTGCCAGCTCACCAGTAGGAGGACTAGCGGGAGCTTCGTACTTC. It is translated as CASSPVGGLAGASYF.

This rearrangement joins TRBV2 to TRBJ1-3; perhaps TRBD1 as D (5 bases). Per the germline V gene, CDR1 is SNHLY and CDR2 is FYNNEI. The CDR3 totals 14 residues. V was cut by 2 bases and J by 8 bases, with 13 bases left in between. CDR3 nucleotide sequence: TGTGCCAGCAGTGAATGGGGGGTAGGAGACACCATATATTTT. This encodes CASSEWGVGDTIYF. Supplemented by reference TRBV2 and TRBJ1-3, the full variable domain reads EPEVTQTPSHQVTQMGQEVILRCVPISNHLYFYWYRQILGQKVEFLVSFYNNEISEKSEIFDDQFSVERPDGSNFTLKIRSTKLEDSAMYFCASSEWGVGDTIYFGEGSWLTVV.